The text below deals with one TCR beta chain. Its antigen remains unknown. V gave up 5 bases and J gave up 7 bases; unmatched junction bases: 11. This CDR3 contains 16 residues. CDR1 is LNHDA and CDR2 is SQIVND in the germline V gene (reference sequence). The time point was: newly diagnosed GD, antithyroid drugs for less than 3 months. Construction of the TCR library relied on RNA isolated from PBMCs. Criteria from the American Thyroid Association guidelines were applied to diagnose Graves' disease. This sample was taken from a study of regulatory T cells in long-lasting Graves disease. Across the study: Prior antithyroid drug treatment in newly diagnosed Graves' patients lasted under 3 months. Study conclusions and caveats: TRBV28, TRBJ1-2 and TRBJ2-5 emerged as the favored segments in persistent disease.

Relying on iRepertoire HTBI primers and Arm-PCR of CDR3 regions, the team built TCR beta libraries. TCRdb processed the multiplex PCR reads anew with MiXCR; each CDR3 protein has one entry. The data contain 580,000 or so distinct CDR3 sequences, roughly 15% of them singletons. This same sample was also part of a study on T cells in Graves' hyperthyroidism and ophthalmopathy. That study adds: Clinical symptoms, serum thyroxine and TRAb, thyroid ultrasound and orbital computed tomography together formed the diagnostic basis.

V usage is TRBV19 and J usage is TRBJ2-4; the match to TRBD2 covers 10 bases. This TCR was recovered from a man aged 18 to 30 with Graves disease. Sequenced here: peripheral blood mononuclear cells (PBMCs), sampled at new diagnosis, from a patient treated with antithyroid drugs. The CDR3 region is CASSEQREGRRNIQYF. The DNA for the CDR3 is TGTGCCAGTAGTGAACAGCGGGAGGGGAGGCGGAACATTCAGTACTTC.